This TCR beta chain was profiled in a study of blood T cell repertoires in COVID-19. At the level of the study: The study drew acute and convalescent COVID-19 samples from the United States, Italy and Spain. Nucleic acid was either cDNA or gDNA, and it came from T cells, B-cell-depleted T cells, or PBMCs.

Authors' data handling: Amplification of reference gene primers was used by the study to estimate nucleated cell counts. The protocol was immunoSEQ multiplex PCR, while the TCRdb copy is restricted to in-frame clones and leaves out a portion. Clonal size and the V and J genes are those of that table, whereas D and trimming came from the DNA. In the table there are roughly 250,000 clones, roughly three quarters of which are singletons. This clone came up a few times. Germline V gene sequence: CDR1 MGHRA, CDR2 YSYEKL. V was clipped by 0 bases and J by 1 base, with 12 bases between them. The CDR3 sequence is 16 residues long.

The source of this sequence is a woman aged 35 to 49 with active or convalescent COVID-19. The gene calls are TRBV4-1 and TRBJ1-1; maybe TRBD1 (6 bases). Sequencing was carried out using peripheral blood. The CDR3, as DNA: TGCGCCAGCAGCCAAGAGGTAAGGACAGAGAACACTGAAGCTTTCTTT. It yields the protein CASSQEVRTENTEAFF.